What follows are 28 T cell receptor beta chains derived from one specimen sequenced in a study of blood T cell repertoires in COVID-19. Clones were sequenced by immunoSEQ multiplex PCR, and TCRdb holds only the in-frame ones, with some missing. This table has roughly 260,000 clones, about 85% appearing once. Sample: peripheral blood. Receptors were obtained from a woman in her forties or fifties who had recovered from COVID-19.

CDR3 region: CASSGPGQNTEAFF. The DNA for the CDR3 is TGTGCCAGCTCCGGACCGGGACAGAACACTGAAGCTTTCTTT. V gene TRBV28 combines with J gene TRBJ1-1, with D possibly TRBD1 on 6 matching bases. Germline CDR1 and CDR2: MDHEN and SYDVKM. This CDR3 contains 14 residues. With 8 bases removed from V and 1 base from J, the gap between germline ends came to 14 bases. The variable domain in full, completed from reference TRBV28 and TRBJ1-1, reads DVKVTQSSRYLVKRTGEKVFLECVQDMDHENMFWYRQDPGLGLRLIYFSYDVKMKEKGDIPEGYSVSREKKERFSLILESASTNQTSMYLCASSGPGQNTEAFFGQGTRLTVV.

This clone was seen only a few times. This chain connects TRBV5-1 to TRBJ2-1, with D possibly being TRBD1 (5 bases). The CDR3 covers 11 residues. Per the germline V gene, CDR1 is SGHRS and CDR2 is YFSETQ. V lost 7 bases to trimming and J lost 10 bases, with 12 bases between them. CDR3 in amino acids: CASRQGAEQFF. The CDR3 region has the DNA TGCGCCAGCCGGCAAGGGGCCGAGCAGTTCTTC. The full variable domain, with the rest looked up from reference TRBV5-1 and TRBJ2-1, is KAGVTQTPRYLIKTRGQQVTLSCSPISGHRSVSWYQQTPGQGLQFLFEYFSETQRNKGNFPGRFSGRQFSNSRSEMNVSTLELGDSALYLCASRQGAEQFFGPGTRLTVL.

The rearrangement links TRBV6-4 to TRBJ1-5; D is unclear. The CDR3 has 14 amino acids. Trimming cost V 5 bases and J 2 bases, with 10 bases left between them. Germline CDR1 is MRHNA and CDR2 is SNTAGT. CDR3 nucleotide sequence: TGTGCCAGCAGTCCCGGGATGGGCAATCAGCCCCAGCATTTT. Its protein product is CASSPGMGNQPQHF.

Only a few counts were recorded for this clone. This CDR3 is CASSQEGRGSTDTQYF. CDR3 bases: TGCGCCAGCAGCCAAGAAGGCAGGGGGTCCACAGATACGCAGTATTTT. The chain employs TRBV4-3 and TRBJ2-3; 7 bases match TRBD1. Per the germline V gene, CDR1 is LGHNA and CDR2 is YSLEER. This CDR3 region has 16 residues. The V segment lost 0 bases and the J segment 2 bases; nucleotides outside the gene matches: 5.

This chain links TRBV9 with TRBJ2-1, with D perhaps matching TRBD2 (6 bases). Trimming removed 0 bases from V and 5 bases from J, with 6 bases in between. This CDR3 is built from 13 residues. Germline V gene data show CDR1 as SGDLS and CDR2 as YYNGEE. The CDR3 loop is CASSVGGDNEQFF. CDR3 DNA: TGTGCCAGCAGCGTAGGGGGGGACAATGAGCAGTTCTTC.

The chain links TRBV2 to TRBJ2-7; perhaps TRBD1 as D (6 bases). The CDR3 spans 14 residues. Trimming took 7 bases from V and 2 from J, leaving 15 bases between them. Per the germline V gene, CDR1 is SNHLY and CDR2 is FYNNEI. The CDR3 DNA is TGTGCCAGCACCCTCCGACAGGCAACCTACGAGCAGTACTTC. It specifies CASTLRQATYEQYF.

The sample holds one count of this clone. The chain has TRBV15 and TRBJ1-6; 10 nucleotides align to TRBD1. There are 16 residues in the CDR3. V shed 0 bases, J shed 8 bases, and the junction held 4 bases outside the gene matches. Germline V gene lookup returns CDR1 LNHNV and CDR2 YYDKDF (reference sequence). The CDR3 spells CATSRESGTGDSPLHF. CDR3 nucleotides: TGTGCCACCAGCAGAGAGTCAGGGACAGGGGATTCACCCCTCCACTTT.

The V gene is TRBV11-2, the J gene TRBJ1-2, with TRBD1 as a possible D gene (6 bases). Germline-derived CDR1 and CDR2 are SGHAT and FQNNGV. The CDR3 has 14 residues. V was cut by 1 base and J by 4 bases, with 10 bases left in between. DNA for the CDR3: TGTGCCAGCAGCTTAGTTGAGGGGGTCTATGGCTACACCTTC. It is translated as CASSLVEGVYGYTF.

The rearrangement joins TRBV21-1 to TRBJ2-3; the table's D call, TRBD2, was not checked against the DNA. TRBV21-1 is a listed pseudogene. The CDR3 totals 18 residues. CDR3 region: CASSKVSGGPPITDTQYF. CDR3 in DNA: TGTGCCAGCAGCAAAGTCAGCGGGGGCCCTCCTATCACAGATACGCAGTATTTT.

This sequence joins TRBV27 and TRBJ2-6, with 8 bases lining up with TRBD1. Germline loops: CDR1 MNHEY, CDR2 SMNVEV (reference sequence). The junction had 19 bases not matched to a gene; V was cut back by 5 bases and J by 4 bases. There are 20 residues in the CDR3. In nucleotides, the CDR3 is TGTGCCAGCAGTCCGACCCTTCGACAGGGGTTCTCGCTCGGGGCCAACGTCCTGACTTTC. This gives the protein CASSPTLRQGFSLGANVLTF.

The chain uses TRBV19 and TRBJ2-1; no clear D. The CDR3 has 11 amino acids. Trimming removed 3 bases at V and 10 bases at J, with 7 bases between. The germline CDR1 and CDR2 sequences are LNHDA and SQIVND (reference sequence). The CDR3 DNA reads TGTGCCAGTAGTATTCGCAGAGAGCAGTTCTTC. Translating it yields CASSIRREQFF.

J is TRBJ1-2 and V is TRBV9, with 7 bases matching TRBD1. Germline trimming cut 9 bases from V and 6 bases from J; bases unmatched to any gene: 5. CDR1 is SGDLS, CDR2 YYNGEE, per germline. The CDR3 runs 11 residues. The DNA of the CDR3 is TGTGCCACCAGTGGACAGGATGGCTACACCTTC. Amino acid sequence: CATSGQDGYTF. Complete variable domain (other parts from reference TRBV9 and TRBJ1-2): DSGVTQTPKHLITATGQRVTLRCSPRSGDLSVYWYQQSLDQGLQFLIQYYNGEERAKGNILERFSAQQFPDLHSELNLSSLELGDSALYFCATSGQDGYTFGSGTRLTVV.

The rearrangement links TRBV11-3 to TRBJ2-1, with 13 bases identical to TRBD2. J lost 7 bases, V lost 0 bases, and 15 bases had no gene match. Germline CDR1 SGHNT, CDR2 YENEEA. This CDR3 has 20 residues. CDR3 sequence: CASSLDPRTSGSTSGNEQFF. CDR3 DNA: TGTGCCAGCAGCTTAGATCCCCGGACTAGCGGGAGCACATCTGGAAATGAGCAGTTCTTC.

The chain employs TRBV6-6 and TRBJ2-1; 12 bases line up with TRBD2. The CDR3 extends over 16 amino acids. Germline CDR1 and CDR2: MNHNY and SVGAGI (reference sequence). Germline trimming cut 6 bases from V and 8 bases from J; bases unmatched to any gene: 11. The CDR3 is CASRARSSGRAHEQFF. CDR3 bases: TGTGCCAGCAGGGCAAGATCTAGCGGGAGGGCTCATGAGCAGTTCTTC.

The chain carries TRBV28 and TRBJ2-7, with D maybe TRBD2 (6 bases). CDR3 size: 14 residues. V was pared by 3 bases and J by 1 base, with 10 bases between. The germline V gene encodes CDR1 MDHEN and CDR2 SYDVKM. The CDR3 region has the DNA TGTGCCAGCAGTTTCCCCCGGGGGTCCTACGAGCAGTACTTC. Encoded protein: CASSFPRGSYEQYF. The full variable domain, rest sourced from reference TRBV28 and TRBJ2-7, is DVKVTQSSRYLVKRTGEKVFLECVQDMDHENMFWYRQDPGLGLRLIYFSYDVKMKEKGDIPEGYSVSREKKERFSLILESASTNQTSMYLCASSFPRGSYEQYFGPGTRLTVT.

V usage is TRBV27 and J usage is TRBJ2-7, with D possibly TRBD1 on 5 matching bases. Germline CDR1 is MNHEY and CDR2 is SMNVEV (reference sequence). This CDR3 has 14 residues. Trimming removed 1 base from V and 2 bases from J, with 9 bases in between. The CDR3 nucleotides are TGTGCCAGCAGTTTATGGGGCAGGGCCTACGAGCAGTACTTC. Translating gives CASSLWGRAYEQYF.

This clone was seen only once. The rearrangement uses TRBV4-1 and TRBJ2-3; TRBD2 matches 9 bases. The CDR3 spans 18 residues. Germline CDR1 and CDR2: MGHRA and YSYEKL. V lost 0 bases, J lost 2 bases, and 9 bases stayed unmatched. The CDR3 protein is CASSQDAVIAGATDTQYF. The CDR3 DNA follows: TGCGCCAGCAGCCAAGATGCGGTAATAGCGGGGGCCACAGATACGCAGTATTTT.

V and J are TRBV30 and TRBJ1-1; D not certain. The germline V gene encodes CDR1 GTSNPN and CDR2 SVGIG (reference sequence). This CDR3 region has 11 residues. In DNA, the CDR3 is TGTGCATCTCTACGGTCCAGGAAAGCTTTCTTT. It specifies CASLRSRKAFF.

The V gene is TRBV5-4, the J gene TRBJ1-2, with 8 bases fitting TRBD1. The V gene's germline CDR1 is SGHNT and CDR2 YYREEE (reference sequence). CDR3 size: 16 residues. Trimming took 4 bases from V and 7 from J; bases not matched to a gene: 15. The CDR3 DNA follows: TGTGCCAGCAGCCGGGACCATCAGGGGGCGCGTAGTGGCTACACCTTC. Translating gives CASSRDHQGARSGYTF.

The rearrangement links TRBV19 to TRBJ1-2, with 7 bases lining up with TRBD1. The CDR3 is 14 amino acids. Germline-derived CDR1 and CDR2 are LNHDA and SQIVND (reference sequence). V shed 6 bases, J shed 1 base, and the junction held 5 bases outside the gene matches. The CDR3, as DNA: TGTGCCAGTAGGGCGGACAGGATTAACTATGGCTACACCTTC. Encoded protein: CASRADRINYGYTF.

The chain has TRBV5-1 and TRBJ2-5, with a weak D call TRBD1 (6 bases). CDR3 size: 14 residues. V gave up 3 bases and J gave up 0 bases, with 9 bases separating them. The germline gives CDR1 SGHRS, CDR2 YFSETQ. CDR3 bases: TGCGCCAGCAGCTCCCGGGACAACCAAGAGACCCAGTACTTC. Amino acid sequence: CASSSRDNQETQYF.

The chain carries TRBV11-3 and TRBJ2-1; D is possibly TRBD2 (6 bases). V lost 3 bases to trimming and J lost 8 bases, with 14 bases between them. CDR3 length: 14 residues. Germline CDR1 is SGHNT and CDR2 is YENEEA. CDR3 sequence (DNA): TGTGCCAGCAGCTTCGACGGGAGTCTCGATGAGCAGTTCTTC. It is translated as CASSFDGSLDEQFF.

The chain recombines TRBV5-1 with TRBJ2-1; 9 nucleotides match TRBD2. Unmatched junction bases numbered 1, after V lost 1 base and J lost 2 bases. The germline V gene encodes CDR1 SGHRS and CDR2 YFSETQ. The CDR3 sequence is 15 residues long. The CDR3 here is CASSLPSGTYNEQFF. Written as DNA, the CDR3 is TGCGCCAGCAGCTTGCCTAGCGGGACCTACAATGAGCAGTTCTTC.

The chain couples TRBV4-1 to TRBJ2-2; D might be TRBD2 (5 bases). The V gene's germline CDR1 is MGHRA and CDR2 YSYEKL. The V end lost 3 bases, the J end lost 3 bases, and 11 bases lay between the germline ends. The CDR3 totals 15 residues. CDR3 in amino acids: CASSQASLHTGELFF. The CDR3 coding sequence is TGCGCCAGCAGCCAGGCTAGCCTCCACACCGGGGAGCTGTTTTTT.

This rearrangement joins TRBV6-2 or TRBV6-3 to TRBJ2-1; 11 nucleotides agree with TRBD2. This CDR3 has 17 residues. Germline CDR1 is MNHEY and CDR2 is SVGEGT. Unmatched junction bases numbered 7, after V lost 4 bases and J lost 2 bases. DNA for the CDR3: TGTGCCAGCAGTTCCCGGACTAGCGGGCATCCCTACAATGAGCAGTTCTTC. It encodes CASSSRTSGHPYNEQFF.

V usage is TRBV9 and J usage is TRBJ1-6; D ambiguous. In germline, CDR1 is SGDLS, CDR2 YYNGEE. The V end was cut by 2 bases, the J end by 8 bases, with 8 bases between. The CDR3 spans 13 residues. The CDR3 here is CASSVAEYSPLHF. DNA for the CDR3: TGTGCCAGCAGCGTCGCAGAATATTCACCCCTCCACTTT.

The rearrangement links TRBV6-5 to TRBJ1-3, with D unresolved. The CDR3 totals 13 residues. The V end lost 7 bases, the J end lost 0 bases, and 7 bases lay between the germline ends. The germline CDR1 and CDR2 sequences are MNHEY and SVGAGI. The CDR3 sequence is CASTRSSGNTIYF. CDR3 sequence (DNA): TGTGCCAGCACCCGGAGCTCTGGAAACACCATATATTTT.

This chain connects TRBV20-1 to TRBJ1-1; D is undetermined. The CDR3 totals 11 residues. V gave up 3 bases and J gave up 5 bases, with 7 bases separating them. Germline V lookup: CDR1 DFQATT, CDR2 SNEGSKA (reference sequence). CDR3 nucleotide sequence: TGCAGTGCTAGCTCGGGAACTGAAGCTTTCTTT. Translated: CSASSGTEAFF.